This entry features one T cell receptor (beta chain) sequence. The antigen is not known. This CDR3 is 13 amino acids long. The germline V gene has CDR1 MNHEY and CDR2 SVGEGT. Trimming pared 2 bases from V and 5 bases from J, leaving 10 bases between. It was the library that attached unique molecular identifiers to individual cDNA molecules. In TCRdb, the RACE reads were re-called with MiXCR into one record per CDR3 protein. This table holds 71,000 or so distinct CDR3 sequences, roughly 9.2% found once. The sample belongs to a study of human T cells and chemical hapten exposure. About the research overall: Patch testing was performed with 0.01% DPC on the upper back, with reading at 6 days. Study outcomes and limitations: Expanded TCR counts at PT1 were positively correlated with the patch test score.

Time point meaning: patch test 1, 2 weeks after DPC sensitization. Treatment indicated: therapeutic diphenylcyclopropenone sensitization with weekly scalp DPC. The study enrolled 18 to 70-year-old alopecia patients suitable for DPC. The sample in question was whole blood, obtained in connection with sensitization to the hapten diphenylcyclopropenone (DPC). The receptor was derived from a woman aged 40 to 49 with alopecia areata. Some clones in this sample may be carry-over from other donors' samples. This chain joins TRBV6-2 or TRBV6-3 and TRBJ2-7; maybe TRBD1 (6 bases). The CDR3 loop is CASSYPWGHEQYF. CDR3 in DNA: TGTGCCAGCAGTTACCCTTGGGGGCACGAGCAGTACTTC.